The 10 T cell receptor beta chains presented below share a single source sample, sequenced in a study of PD-1 blockade in classical Hodgkin lymphoma. TCRdb's copy holds only in-frame clones and misses some; the assay was immunoSEQ multiplex PCR. This sample yields about 40,000 clones, of which around 87% are seen a single time; approximately 10% belongs to the top ten. Following autologous stem cell transplantation, relapse occurred in every patient, and exposure to brentuximab vedotin varied. The sequencing used peripheral blood mononuclear cells (PBMCs), collected at baseline. The receptors derive from a human donor with classical Hodgkin lymphoma.

The count of this clone is one. This chain uses TRBV6-1 with TRBJ1-2; D gene uncertain. Between the trimmed V and J ends, which lost 6 bases and 4 bases, there was a span of 15 bases. This CDR3 is built from 14 residues. Germline V lookup: CDR1 MNHNS, CDR2 SASEGT. CDR3 in DNA: TGTGCCAGCAGAAGAGAGATCCTCCTCTATGGCTACACCTTC. Amino acids: CASRREILLYGYTF.

This chain joins TRBV18 and TRBJ1-6; 7 positions agree with TRBD1. V shed 3 bases and J 8 bases; nucleotides not matched to a gene: 10. Germline assignment: CDR1 KGHSH and CDR2 LQKENI. This CDR3 is 16 amino acids long. For the CDR3, the DNA is TGTGCCAGCTCACCTCGAACAGGGGTGGGGGATTCACCCCTCCACTTT. It yields the protein CASSPRTGVGDSPLHF. The variable domain in full, with the rest retrieved from reference TRBV18 and TRBJ1-6, is NAGVMQNPRHLVRRRGQEARLRCSPMKGHSHVYWYRQLPEEGLKFMVYLQKENIIDESGMPKERFSAEFPKEGPSILRIQQVVRGDSAAYFCASSPRTGVGDSPLHFGNGTRLTVT.

J is TRBJ2-7 and V is TRBV10-3; 7 bases map to TRBD1. The trim removed 4 bases at V and 0 bases at J, leaving 9 bases unmatched. Germline V gene lookup returns CDR1 ENHRY and CDR2 SYGVKD. The CDR3 is 16 residues long. The DNA for the CDR3 is TGTGCCATCAGTGGGACAGGAAACTTAAGCTCCTACGAGCAGTACTTC. It is translated as CAISGTGNLSSYEQYF.

The chain is built from TRBV2 and TRBJ2-1; no reliable D call. The CDR3 extends over 13 amino acids. CDR1 and CDR2 (germline): SNHLY, FYNNEI. V was clipped by 2 bases and J by 8 bases, with 10 bases between them. For the CDR3, the DNA is TGTGCCAGCAGTGAATGGTCCCTTGATGAGCAGTTCTTC. Protein: CASSEWSLDEQFF.

This chain uses TRBV4-2 with TRBJ2-1, with 15 bases lining up with TRBD2. The CDR3 extends over 15 amino acids. The V gene end was trimmed by 6 bases and the J gene end by 9 bases; junction bases not matched to a gene: 6. Germline V CDR1 and CDR2: LGHNA, YNFKEQ. The CDR3 sequence is CASRRTSGGAREQFF. In DNA form, the CDR3 reads TGTGCCAGCAGGAGGACTAGCGGGGGGGCCCGTGAGCAGTTCTTC.

The chain carries TRBV2 and TRBJ2-1; 9 bases are shared with TRBD1. J gave up 6 bases and V 7 bases, and 4 bases lay outside the gene matches. Per the germline V gene, CDR1 is SNHLY and CDR2 is FYNNEI. The CDR3 totals 13 residues. The CDR3 here is CASKGTGPNEQFF. The CDR3 region has the DNA TGTGCCAGCAAAGGGACAGGGCCCAATGAGCAGTTCTTC.

This chain uses TRBV28 with TRBJ2-1; D unclear. The CDR3 covers 12 residues. Looked up from germline, CDR1 is MDHEN and CDR2 is SYDVKM. The V gene lost 6 bases and the J gene lost 5 bases, with 8 bases spanning the gap. In nucleotides, the CDR3 is TGTGCCAGCAGCTTAGAGAACAATGAGCAGTTCTTC. Encoded protein: CASSLENNEQFF.

This sequence joins TRBV4-1 and TRBJ1-3; D gene ambiguous. Deletions cut 4 bases from V and 4 bases from J, with 14 bases between. This CDR3 region has 15 residues. Germline-derived CDR1 and CDR2 are MGHRA and YSYEKL. The CDR3 spells CASSRLAAIGNTIYF. The DNA of the CDR3 is TGCGCCAGCAGCCGATTAGCAGCGATCGGAAACACCATATATTTT.

The rearrangement links TRBV28 to TRBJ1-1, with D perhaps TRBD1 (6 bases). The V end lost 7 bases, the J end lost 3 bases, and 24 bases lay between the germline ends. CDR3 size: 17 residues. Germline CDR1 MDHEN, CDR2 SYDVKM. CDR3 DNA: TGTGCCAGCAACCGAAGGATCGGGACACCTTTCTACACTGAAGCTTTCTTT. Amino acids: CASNRRIGTPFYTEAFF.

Only one count was recorded for this clone. CDR3 coding DNA: TGTGCCTGGAGTCCCCGCGGCACGCAGTATTTT. Its protein is CAWSPRGTQYF. The V and J genes are TRBV30 and TRBJ2-3; D is ambiguous. Per germline, CDR1 GTSNPN and CDR2 SVGIG (reference sequence). Trimming shortened V by 2 bases and J by 9 bases, and 9 bases separated the two germline ends. This CDR3 is 11 amino acids long. Full variable domain (rest looked up from reference TRBV30 and TRBJ2-3): SQTIHQWPATLVQPVGSPLSLECTVEGTSNPNLYWYRQAAGRGLQLLFYSVGIGQISSEVPQNLSASRPQDRQFILSSKKLLLSDSGFYLCAWSPRGTQYFGPGTRLTVL.